Each of the 18 T cell receptor beta chains below was sequenced from the same sample in a study of T cells in Graves' hyperthyroidism and ophthalmopathy (dated by TCRdb to about 2019). Library generation was performed with multiplex PCR. Sequencing was carried out with an Illumina HiSeq 2000. Amplification of TCR beta CDR3 regions was carried out from RNA transcripts. For the first round of RT-PCR on the TCR CDR3, the HTBI primer set was used together with the Qiagen OneStep RT-PCR kit. The raw public data were reprocessed by TCRdb itself: fastp quality trimming at Q25, MiXCR clonotype calling, in-frame beta chains only. Rows are unified per CDR3 protein, each entry keeping the most common DNA and genes. Counted in this sample were under 350,000 distinct CDR3 sequences; roughly 21% of them appeared once. The ten largest make up over 40% of the sample. The material sequenced was blood. The receptors originated from a woman aged 45-60 years with Graves' hyperthyroidism.

This clonotype came up many times. The chain has TRBV18 and TRBJ1-2; TRBD1 matches at 8 bases. The CDR3 loop spans 12 amino acids. CDR1 KGHSH and CDR2 LQKENI come from the germline V gene. After removal of 3 bases from V and 6 bases from J, the junction contained 0 bases not matched to a gene. CDR3 loop: CASSPDRDGYTF. DNA of the CDR3: TGTGCCAGCTCACCGGACAGGGATGGCTACACCTTC.

The rearrangement joins TRBV3-1 to TRBJ2-1; D may correspond to TRBD1 or TRBD2 (5 bases each). CDR1 is LGHDT, CDR2 YNNKEL, per germline (reference sequence). This CDR3 has 14 amino acids. Trimming left V 4 bases short and J 6 bases short, with 13 bases between. The CDR3 DNA is TGTGCCAGCAGCCTCCGGGACGGCATCAATGAGCAGTTCTTC. Its protein product is CASSLRDGINEQFF.

This clonotype turned up a few times. The CDR3 is CSARRAGANVLTF. The CDR3 DNA sequence: TGCAGTGCTAGGAGGGCTGGGGCCAACGTCCTGACTTTC. The chain has TRBV20-1 and TRBJ2-6, with TRBD2 as a possible D gene (5 bases). Looked up from germline, CDR1 is DFQATT and CDR2 is SNEGSKA (reference sequence). This CDR3 contains 13 residues. V was pared by 3 bases and J by 2 bases, with 5 bases between.

The sample holds many counts of this clonotype. The chain combines TRBV3-1 with TRBJ2-1, with 12 bases lining up with TRBD2. The CDR3 loop spans 17 amino acids. Germline V gene data show CDR1 as LGHDT and CDR2 as YNNKEL (reference sequence). The V gene end was trimmed by 0 bases and the J gene end by 5 bases; junction bases not matched to a gene: 5. The CDR3, as DNA: TGTGCCAGCAGCCAAGACCTCGGACTAGCGGGAAACAATGAGCAGTTCTTC. Residues: CASSQDLGLAGNNEQFF.

The sample holds many counts of this clonotype. This chain links TRBV2 with TRBJ2-3; D gene unclear. V gave up 6 bases and J gave up 3 bases, with 22 bases separating them. This CDR3 comprises 17 residues. CDR1 SNHLY and CDR2 FYNNEI come from the germline V gene. CDR3: CASRYETLRAVTDTQYF. CDR3 coding DNA: TGTGCCAGCAGATATGAAACACTTCGGGCAGTAACAGATACGCAGTATTTT.

This clonotype was found a few times. The chain joins TRBV20-1 to TRBJ2-5; D possibly corresponds to TRBD2 (6 bases). CDR3 length: 13 residues. Germline-derived CDR1 and CDR2 are DFQATT and SNEGSKA (reference sequence). V shed 5 bases and J shed 2 bases, with 12 bases lying between them. The chain's CDR3 is CSALSGRQETQYF. The CDR3 DNA reads as TGCAGTGCTCTCTCAGGGAGGCAAGAGACCCAGTACTTC.

This clonotype has more than one count but fewer than ten. The V and J genes are TRBV20-1 and TRBJ1-6; no definite D call. V was trimmed by 6 bases and J by 2 bases, leaving 5 bases between them. Germline V gives CDR1 DFQATT, CDR2 SNEGSKA (reference sequence). CDR3 length: 12 amino acids. CDR3 loop: CSARTYNSPLHF. The DNA of the CDR3 is TGCAGTGCCAGGACCTATAATTCACCCCTCCACTTT.

This clonotype showed up many times. This sequence joins TRBV3-1 and TRBJ2-4; D is perhaps TRBD1 or TRBD2 (5 bases each). Per germline, CDR1 LGHDT and CDR2 YNNKEL (reference sequence). V dropped 1 base and J dropped 0 bases, with 10 bases sitting between them. The CDR3 extends over 16 amino acids. CDR3 DNA sequence: TGTGCCAGCAGCCAAGGGGGGATACTAGCCAAAAACATTCAGTACTTC. Its translation: CASSQGGILAKNIQYF.

About this clonotype itself: One end of the junction varies from germline; a read error may be responsible. The gene calls are TRBV6-4 and TRBJ1-1; D unclear. The CDR3 loop spans 18 amino acids. Germline-derived CDR1 and CDR2 are MRHNA and SNTAGT. The chain's CDR3 is CASSDSSLRTTRNSETFF. The DNA for the CDR3 is TGTGCCAGCAGTGACTCCTCCCTTAGGACTACTCGGAACTCTGAAACTTTCTTT.

The CDR3, as DNA: TGTGCCAGTAGTATTTCCGGGGCTAGCGGGAGTTATGAGCAGTTCTTC. Translated, it gives CASSISGASGSYEQFF. The chain uses TRBV19 and TRBJ2-1; 10 nucleotides align to TRBD2. V was clipped by 3 bases and J by 8 bases; unmatched bases: 10. This CDR3 has 16 amino acids. Germline V gene data show CDR1 as LNHDA and CDR2 as SQIVND (reference sequence).

This clonotype was picked up many times. The chain combines TRBV27 with TRBJ2-7; TRBD2 aligns across 9 bases. Germline values: CDR1 MNHEY, CDR2 SMNVEV (reference sequence). The V and J ends lost 2 bases and 2 bases, in that order; junction bases with no gene match: 10. The CDR3 runs 17 residues. Here the CDR3 DNA reads TGTGCCAGCAGTTTACAGGTAGCGGGGGCCTCGGCCTACGAGCAGTACTTC. This gives the protein CASSLQVAGASAYEQYF.

The sample holds a few counts of this clonotype. The rearrangement joins TRBV20-1 to TRBJ1-5; D not resolved. Trimming left V 3 bases short and J 5 bases short, with 5 bases between. The germline CDR1 and CDR2 sequences are DFQATT and SNEGSKA (reference sequence). The CDR3 consists of 11 residues. CDR3 protein: CSASGDQPQHF. The CDR3 DNA reads TGCAGTGCTAGCGGGGATCAGCCCCAGCATTTT.

The chain uses TRBV7-9 and TRBJ1-4; TRBD1 aligns across 7 bases. Looked up from germline, CDR1 is SEHNR and CDR2 is FQNEAQ (reference sequence). J lost 5 bases, V lost 5 bases, and 8 bases had no gene match. CDR3 length: 15 amino acids. In DNA, the CDR3 is TGTGCCAGCAGCGACGACAGGGCCAACAATGAAAAACTGTTTTTT. This encodes CASSDDRANNEKLFF. Combining the CDR3 with reference TRBV7-9 and TRBJ1-4 gives the whole variable domain DTGVSQNPRHKITKRGQNVTFRCDPISEHNRLYWYRQTLGQGPEFLTYFQNEAQLEKSRLLSDRFSAERPKGSFSTLEIQRTEQGDSAMYLCASSDDRANNEKLFFGSGTQLSVL.

There are a few counts of this clonotype. The rearrangement links TRBV6-2 or TRBV6-3 to TRBJ2-2; D ambiguous. Trimming removed 6 bases at V and 7 bases at J, with 9 bases between. There are 12 residues in the CDR3. Looked up from germline, CDR1 is MNHEY and CDR2 is SVGEGT. The CDR3 DNA sequence: TGTGCCAGCAGCGGGTGGCTCGGGGAGCTGTTTTTT. Translation gives CASSGWLGELFF.

This clonotype was seen more than once but under ten times. V is TRBV25-1 and J is TRBJ2-7; possibly TRBD1 for D (5 bases). Trimming shortened V by 3 bases and J by 5 bases, and 14 bases separated the two germline ends. The CDR3 is made up of 14 amino acids. CDR1 MGHDK and CDR2 SYGVNS come from the germline V gene. This CDR3 reads CASSEFQGRDEQYF. CDR3 sequence (DNA): TGTGCCAGCAGTGAGTTTCAGGGTCGCGACGAGCAGTACTTC.

This clonotype occurred many times. This chain uses TRBV2 with TRBJ2-1, with TRBD2 as a possible D gene (6 bases). With 8 bases removed from V and 8 bases from J, the gap between germline ends came to 16 bases. CDR1 SNHLY and CDR2 FYNNEI come from the germline V gene. The CDR3 spans 13 residues. Here the CDR3 DNA reads TGTGCCAGCGAAGGGACTTCCGGCGATGAGCAGTTCTTC. Translation: CASEGTSGDEQFF.

The rearrangement links TRBV10-1 to TRBJ1-1; weak D call: TRBD1 (5 bases). CDR1 and CDR2 (germline): WNHNN, SYGVQD (reference sequence). The CDR3 runs to 14 residues. V was pared by 5 bases and J by 0 bases, with 10 bases between. Here the CDR3 reads CASSSDTLNTEAFF. The CDR3 DNA reads as TGCGCCAGCAGTTCGGACACCTTGAACACTGAAGCTTTCTTT.

DNA of the CDR3: TGTGCCAGCAGCGATTCGGCAGGCGGGGTTTATACTGAAGCTTTCTTT. This translates into CASSDSAGGVYTEAFF. The chain links TRBV7-9 to TRBJ1-1; D unresolved. CDR1 is SEHNR and CDR2 is FQNEAQ in the germline V gene (reference sequence). The CDR3 loop spans 16 amino acids. V lost 5 bases to trimming and J lost 5 bases, with 21 bases between them.